This TCR beta chain came from a study of blood T cell repertoires in COVID-19. Study context: The United States, Italy and Spain supplied acute and convalescent COVID-19 samples.

Here immunoSEQ multiplex PCR was the method, and the copy in TCRdb shows in-frame clones only, minus some. The sample lists 540,000 or so clones, approximately 88% occurring once. CDR3 length equals 12 residues. V shed 5 bases and J shed 6 bases, with 10 bases lying between them. Germline V gives CDR1 MDHEN, CDR2 SYDVKM. The chain employs TRBV28 and TRBJ1-1, with a weak D call TRBD1 (5 bases). This TCR came from a woman aged 45-65 years with COVID-19, enrolled during active disease. The specimen sequenced was peripheral blood. CDR3 residues: CASSIQGSEAFF. The CDR3 coding sequence is TGTGCCAGCAGTATTCAGGGTTCTGAAGCTTTCTTT.